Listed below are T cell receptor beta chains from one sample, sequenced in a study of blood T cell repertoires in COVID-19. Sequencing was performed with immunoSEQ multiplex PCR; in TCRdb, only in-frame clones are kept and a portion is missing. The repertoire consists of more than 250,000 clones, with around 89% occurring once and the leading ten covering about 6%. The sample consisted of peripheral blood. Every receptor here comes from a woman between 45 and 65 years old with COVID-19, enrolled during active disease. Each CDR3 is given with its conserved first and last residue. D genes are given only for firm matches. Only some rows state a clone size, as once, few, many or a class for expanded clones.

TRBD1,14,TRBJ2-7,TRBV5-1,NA,TGCGCCAGCAGCTTGCTCGGGACAGGGGGATTAACGGACTTC,CASSLLGTGGLTDF
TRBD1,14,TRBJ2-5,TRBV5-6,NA,TGTGCCAGCAGCTGGGGGACAGGGGGAGAGACCCAGTACTTC,CASSWGTGGETQYF
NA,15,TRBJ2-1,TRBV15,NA,TGTGCCACCAGCAGAGTCGGCAGGGACTACAATGAGCAGTTCTTC,CATSRVGRDYNEQFF
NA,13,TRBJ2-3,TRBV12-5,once,TGTGCTAGTGGTTTCGGACTCTCAGATACGCAGTATTTT,CASGFGLSDTQYF
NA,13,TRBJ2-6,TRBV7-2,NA,TGTGCCAGCAGCCCCAGGTGGGCCAACGTCCTGACTTTC,CASSPRWANVLTF
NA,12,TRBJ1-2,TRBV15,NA,TGTGCCACCCGCGCAGGCCGCTATGGCTACACCTTC,CATRAGRYGYTF
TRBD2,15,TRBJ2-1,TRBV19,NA,TGTGCCAGTAGTATTGTAGGAGCGGGAGCCAATGAGCAGTTCTTC,CASSIVGAGANEQFF
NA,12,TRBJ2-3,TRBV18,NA,TGTGCCAGCTCGTCTTATGCGGATACGCAGTATTTT,CASSSYADTQYF
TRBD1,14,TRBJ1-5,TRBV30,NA,TGTGCCTGGAGTCCCGGACAGGGCGGACAGCCCCAGCATTTT,CAWSPGQGGQPQHF
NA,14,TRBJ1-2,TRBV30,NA,TGTGCCTGGAGTGTAAGGGCCAGGGAGGGTGGCTACACCTTC,CAWSVRAREGGYTF
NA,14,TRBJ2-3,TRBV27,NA,TGTGCCAGCAGTTTGATAGATTCCACAGATACGCAGTATTTT,CASSLIDSTDTQYF
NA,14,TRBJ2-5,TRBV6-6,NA,TGTGCCAGCAGAATCCACGGGGTTAAAGAGACCCAGTACTTC,CASRIHGVKETQYF
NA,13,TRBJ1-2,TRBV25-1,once,TGTGCCAGCAGTGTTGCAGGGAGGAATGGCTACACCTTC,CASSVAGRNGYTF
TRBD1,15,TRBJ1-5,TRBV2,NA,TGTGCCAGCAAAGGGGAACAGGGGGTATTTCAGCCCCAGCATTTT,CASKGEQGVFQPQHF
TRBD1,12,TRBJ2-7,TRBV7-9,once,TGTGCCAGCAGCAAAACAGGGGACGAGCAGTACTTC,CASSKTGDEQYF
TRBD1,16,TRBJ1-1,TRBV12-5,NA,TGTGCTAGTGGGCCCACAGGGGCGAGATTTAACACTGAAGCTTTCTTT,CASGPTGARFNTEAFF
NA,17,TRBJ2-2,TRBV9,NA,TGTGCCAGCAGCCTAAATCCGGGACACACGAACACCGGGGAGCTGTTTTTT,CASSLNPGHTNTGELFF
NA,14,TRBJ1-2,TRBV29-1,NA,TGCAGCCCAAGGTTCAGACTTAGTAACTATGGCTACACCTTC,CSPRFRLSNYGYTF
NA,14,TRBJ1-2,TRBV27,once,TGTGCCAGCAGTTTATCGGGACGGACTAGCGGCTACACCTTC,CASSLSGRTSGYTF
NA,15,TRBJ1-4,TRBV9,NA,TGTGCCAGCAGCGTAGCTGGGGGGGCTGGTGAAAAACTGTTTTTT,CASSVAGGAGEKLFF
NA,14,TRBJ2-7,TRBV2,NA,TGTGCCAGCAGGGCACTCGGGAGCTCCTACGAGCAGTACTTC,CASRALGSSYEQYF
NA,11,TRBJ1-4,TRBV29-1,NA,TGCAGCTTCAGGGAGGGTGAAAAACTGTTTTTT,CSFREGEKLFF
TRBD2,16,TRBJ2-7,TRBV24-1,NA,TGTGCCACCAGTGATTCGGCTAGCGGGAGTAGGTACGAGCAGTACTTC,CATSDSASGSRYEQYF
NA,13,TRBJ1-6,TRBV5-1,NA,TGCGCCAGCAGCCCTGACGGGAATTCACCCCTCCACTTT,CASSPDGNSPLHF
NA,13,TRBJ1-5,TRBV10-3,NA,TGTGCCATCAGTGACCTGGGCGATCAGCCCCAGCATTTT,CAISDLGDQPQHF
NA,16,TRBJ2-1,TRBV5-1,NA,TGCGCCAGCAGCTCAGGGCCCTATGAAGTGGGCAATGAGCAGTTCTTC,CASSSGPYEVGNEQFF
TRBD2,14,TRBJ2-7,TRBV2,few,TGTGCCAGCAGTTTAGCGGGAAATCTTTACGAGCAGTACTTC,CASSLAGNLYEQYF
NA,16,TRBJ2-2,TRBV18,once,TGTGCCAGCTCACCTTGGGCTAGGACTAACACCGGGGAGCTGTTTTTT,CASSPWARTNTGELFF
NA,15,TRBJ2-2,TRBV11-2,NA,TGTGCCAGCAGCACGACCCCGGGGTTGGCCGGGGAGCTGTTTTTT,CASSTTPGLAGELFF
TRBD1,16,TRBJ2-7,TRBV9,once,TGTGCCAGCAGCGTATCGTCACAGGGGATTCCTACCGAGCAGTACTTC,CASSVSSQGIPTEQYF
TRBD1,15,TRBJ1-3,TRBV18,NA,TGTGCCAGCTCTCACGACAGGGTATCTGGAAACACCATATATTTT,CASSHDRVSGNTIYF
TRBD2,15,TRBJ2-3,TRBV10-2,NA,TGCGCCAGCAGACGTCTAGCGGGGGACACAGATACGCAGTATTTT,CASRRLAGDTDTQYF
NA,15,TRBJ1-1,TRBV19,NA,TGTGCCAGTAGTATACGGGGGTACGAGAACACTGAAGCTTTCTTT,CASSIRGYENTEAFF
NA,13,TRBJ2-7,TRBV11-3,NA,TGTGCCAGCCAAGCGGGCCCGACCTACGAGCAGTACTTC,CASQAGPTYEQYF
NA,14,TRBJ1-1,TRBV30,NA,TGTGCCTGGAGTGCCGACAGCCGGGAGACTGAAGCTTTCTTT,CAWSADSRETEAFF
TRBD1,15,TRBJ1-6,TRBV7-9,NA,TGTGCCAGCAGCCCGACGACAGGGGTCCTTTCACCCCTCCACTTT,CASSPTTGVLSPLHF
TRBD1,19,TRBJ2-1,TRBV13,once,TGTGCCAGCAGCTTAGTGGGGGGACAGGGCCTCGGCTCCTACAATGAGCAGTTCTTC,CASSLVGGQGLGSYNEQFF
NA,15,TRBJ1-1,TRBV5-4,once,TGTGCCAGCAGCTTGGCCGGCGGGGCGAAGATTGAAGCTTTCTTT,CASSLAGGAKIEAFF
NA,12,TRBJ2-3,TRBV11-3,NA,TGTGCCAGCAGCTTAGATCGGGAAACGCAGTATTTT,CASSLDRETQYF
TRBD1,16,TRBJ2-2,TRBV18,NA,TGTGCCAGCTCACCAAGGGGGCGCACGGGGACCGGGGAGCTGTTTTTT,CASSPRGRTGTGELFF
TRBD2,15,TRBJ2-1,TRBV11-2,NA,TGTGCCAGCAGCTCCGGACTAGCGGGAGGGAGTGAGCAGTTCTTC,CASSSGLAGGSEQFF
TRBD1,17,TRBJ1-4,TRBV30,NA,TGTGCCTGGAGTGCGGCGGGACAGCCTGCAACTAATGAAAAACTGTTTTTT,CAWSAAGQPATNEKLFF
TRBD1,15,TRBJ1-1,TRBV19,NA,TGTGCCAGTAGTATACAGGGGGCCGGGGGCACTGAAGCTTTCTTT,CASSIQGAGGTEAFF
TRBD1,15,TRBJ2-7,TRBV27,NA,TGTGCCAGCAGCACCCCAGCGACAGGGAACTACGAGCAGTACTTC,CASSTPATGNYEQYF
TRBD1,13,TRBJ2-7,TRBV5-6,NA,TGTGCCAGCAGCCCGGGACAGTTTTACGAGCAGTACTTC,CASSPGQFYEQYF
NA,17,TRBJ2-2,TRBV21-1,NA,TGTGCCAGCAGCACCCGGACAGGGGGCCCCGACACCGGGGAGCTGTTTTTT,CASSTRTGGPDTGELFF
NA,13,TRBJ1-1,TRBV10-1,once,TGCGCCAGCAGCGAACAGGGGAACACTGAAGCTTTCTTT,CASSEQGNTEAFF
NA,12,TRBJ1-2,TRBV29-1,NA,TGCAGCGTTGGGAGTAATAACTATGGCTACACCTTC,CSVGSNNYGYTF
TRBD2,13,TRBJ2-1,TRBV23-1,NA,TGCGCCAGCAGTCCCCGACTAGCGGGAAAGCAGTTCTTC,CASSPRLAGKQFF
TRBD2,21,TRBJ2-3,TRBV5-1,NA,TGCGCCAGCAGCAGACGGGACCAGACTAGCGGGGTAGTTGGGTATGGAGATACGCAGTATTTT,CASSRRDQTSGVVGYGDTQYF
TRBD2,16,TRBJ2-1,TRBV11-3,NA,TGTGCCAGCAGCTACCGGACTAGCGGGCTCTTCAATGAGCAGTTCTTC,CASSYRTSGLFNEQFF
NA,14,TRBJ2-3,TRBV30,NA,TGTGCCTGTGCCATCGGGGAATACACAGATACGCAGTATTTT,CACAIGEYTDTQYF
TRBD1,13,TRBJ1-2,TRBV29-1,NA,TGCAGCGTTGATAACAGGGGTAGCTATGGCTACACCTTC,CSVDNRGSYGYTF
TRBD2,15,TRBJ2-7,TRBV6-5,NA,TGTGCCAGCAGGGATCCGGGACTAGCGGGACCCGAGCAGTACTTC,CASRDPGLAGPEQYF
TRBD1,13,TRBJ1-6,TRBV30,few,TGTGCCTGGACGGGACAGGGAACGTCACCCCTCCACTTT,CAWTGQGTSPLHF